These 30 T cell receptor beta chains were sequenced from one sample in a study of response to subunit inactivated influenza vaccine. TCRdb independently ran MiXCR on the RT-PCR reads; one entry per CDR3 protein. The table has over 150,000 distinct CDR3 sequences, around 11% seen once. The sequences come from CD8+ T cells sorted from PBMCs, collected 23 months after vaccination. Every receptor here comes from a man aged 50 to 75 who received an inactivated influenza vaccine.

There are a few counts of this clonotype. The rearrangement joins TRBV4-1 to TRBJ1-5; D is uncertain. The V end lost 4 bases, the J end lost 4 bases, and 11 bases lay between the germline ends. CDR3 length equals 14 residues. In germline, CDR1 is MGHRA, CDR2 YSYEKL. Here the CDR3 reads CASSPRVVNQPQHF. The CDR3 region has the DNA TGCGCCAGCAGCCCCCGGGTCGTAAATCAGCCCCAGCATTTT.

The count of this clonotype is one. The chain employs TRBV27 and TRBJ2-2; 10 positions match TRBD2. J lost 7 bases, V lost 4 bases, and 9 bases had no gene match. Germline-derived CDR1 and CDR2 are MNHEY and SMNVEV (reference sequence). The CDR3 covers 16 residues. CDR3 loop: CASSYPSGSGGGELFF. The CDR3 DNA follows: TGTGCCAGCAGTTATCCTAGCGGGAGCGGAGGCGGGGAGCTGTTTTTT.

This clonotype has at least ten counts. V is TRBV28 and J is TRBJ2-1; D perhaps matches TRBD2 (6 bases). The CDR3 is made up of 13 amino acids. CDR1 is MDHEN, CDR2 SYDVKM, per germline. V was cut by 7 bases and J by 4 bases, with 11 bases left in between. The CDR3: CASTRDWYNEQFF. The CDR3 nucleotides are TGTGCCAGCACCCGGGACTGGTACAATGAGCAGTTCTTC. Full variable domain (missing parts from reference TRBV28 and TRBJ2-1): DVKVTQSSRYLVKRTGEKVFLECVQDMDHENMFWYRQDPGLGLRLIYFSYDVKMKEKGDIPEGYSVSREKKERFSLILESASTNQTSMYLCASTRDWYNEQFFGPGTRLTVL.

The chain carries TRBV7-9 and TRBJ2-2, with a tentative D call TRBD1 (6 bases). The CDR3 covers 16 residues. Trimming took 1 base from V and 5 from J, leaving 14 bases between them. Germline V gene sequence: CDR1 SEHNR, CDR2 FQNEAQ (reference sequence). Written as DNA, the CDR3 is TGTGCCAGCAGCTTAGTGGCAGGGGCGCCTACCGGGGAGCTGTTTTTT. It specifies CASSLVAGAPTGELFF. Combining the CDR3 with reference TRBV7-9 and TRBJ2-2 gives the whole variable domain DTGVSQNPRHKITKRGQNVTFRCDPISEHNRLYWYRQTLGQGPEFLTYFQNEAQLEKSRLLSDRFSAERPKGSFSTLEIQRTEQGDSAMYLCASSLVAGAPTGELFFGEGSRLTVL.

V gene TRBV6-7 combines with J gene TRBJ2-5; no firm D call. TRBV6-7 is treated as an ORF (open reading frame) with a function not yet certain. CDR3 length: 14 residues. Trimming left V 4 bases short and J 5 bases short, with 14 bases between. The CDR3 DNA reads as TGTGCCAGCAGTTTGGAAACGAATTTGGAGACCCAGTACTTC. Translation gives CASSLETNLETQYF.

This clonotype occurred a few times. The J gene is TRBJ1-2, the V gene TRBV6-2 or TRBV6-3, with 7 positions matching TRBD1. The V and J ends lost 5 bases and 5 bases, in that order; junction bases with no gene match: 14. Germline loops: CDR1 MNHEY, CDR2 SVGEGT. This CDR3 is 16 amino acids long. CDR3: CASSLTDRPLDYGYTF. DNA for the CDR3: TGTGCCAGCAGTCTTACGGACAGGCCCCTGGATTATGGCTACACCTTC.

The genes are TRBV4-1 and TRBJ2-7, with TRBD1 as a possible D gene (7 bases). Trimming removed 4 bases from V and 2 bases from J, with 12 bases in between. There are 14 residues in the CDR3. Looked up from germline, CDR1 is MGHRA and CDR2 is YSYEKL. The CDR3 nucleotides read TGCGCCAGCAGCCCGACAGGGAGGACCTACGAGCAGTACTTC. Amino acid sequence: CASSPTGRTYEQYF.

This clonotype showed up many times. This chain connects TRBV29-1 to TRBJ2-2, with 7 positions matching TRBD1. Trimming at V came to 7 bases and at J to 1 base, leaving 3 bases not matched to a gene. The CDR3 spans 13 residues. The germline V gene has CDR1 SQVTM and CDR2 ANQGSEA. Here the CDR3 DNA reads TGCAGCGCTGGGACAGTGAACACCGGGGAGCTGTTTTTT. Translated: CSAGTVNTGELFF.

The genes are TRBV9 and TRBJ2-3; D gene unclear. Germline loops: CDR1 SGDLS, CDR2 YYNGEE. Trimming left V 1 base short and J 6 bases short, with 6 bases between. The CDR3 is 12 residues long. The CDR3 sequence is CASSVSLDTQYF. The CDR3 coding sequence is TGTGCCAGCAGCGTATCTCTGGATACGCAGTATTTT.

This chain links TRBV6-2 or TRBV6-3 with TRBJ2-5, with 8 bases matching TRBD2. Looked up from germline, CDR1 is MNHEY and CDR2 is SVGEGT. The CDR3 has 17 residues. V gave up 0 bases and J gave up 6 bases; unmatched junction bases: 12. This chain's CDR3 is CASSYSKTSDLVKTQYF. CDR3 sequence (DNA): TGTGCCAGCAGTTACTCGAAGACTAGCGATCTGGTGAAGACCCAGTACTTC.

This clonotype was counted only a few times. This chain joins TRBV20-1 and TRBJ2-5; tentative D call: TRBD2 (6 bases). Looked up from germline, CDR1 is DFQATT and CDR2 is SNEGSKA (reference sequence). CDR3 length: 14 residues. Trimming pared 0 bases from V and 1 base from J, leaving 9 bases between. Written as DNA, the CDR3 is TGCAGTGCTAGAGATTTGACTAGCCAAGAGACCCAGTACTTC. This gives the protein CSARDLTSQETQYF.

This sequence joins TRBV3-1 and TRBJ2-7, with D possibly matching TRBD2 (7 bases). This CDR3 has 13 residues. The V end lost 4 bases, the J end lost 6 bases, and 13 bases lay between the germline ends. Germline CDR1 reads LGHDT; CDR2 reads YNNKEL (reference sequence). In nucleotides, the CDR3 is TGTGCCAGCAGCCCTTCGGGGGGCCCCGAGCAGTACTTC. Translating it yields CASSPSGGPEQYF.

V is TRBV27 and J is TRBJ1-1; a weak D match, TRBD1 (5 bases). V was shortened by 3 bases and J by 4 bases, with 12 bases between the two germline ends. The CDR3 runs to 14 residues. The germline V gene has CDR1 MNHEY and CDR2 SMNVEV (reference sequence). The CDR3 DNA reads TGTGCCAGCAGTTTTTGGGGGAGGGGCACTGAAGCTTTCTTT. It specifies CASSFWGRGTEAFF.

This clonotype has only a few counts. V is TRBV11-3 and J is TRBJ2-7; D gene unclear. Germline V gives CDR1 SGHNT, CDR2 YENEEA. The CDR3 contains 13 residues. Trimming removed 6 bases from V and 4 bases from J, with 13 bases in between. The CDR3 spells CASSDTFSYEQYF. In DNA, the CDR3 is TGTGCCAGCAGTGACACTTTCTCTTACGAGCAGTACTTC.

The chain joins TRBV2 to TRBJ2-5, with D hard to call. Germline-derived CDR1 and CDR2 are SNHLY and FYNNEI. There are 14 residues in the CDR3. Trimming removed 7 bases at V and 4 bases at J, with 16 bases between. The CDR3 protein is CASTQRVGAETQYF. The CDR3 region has the DNA TGTGCCAGCACCCAGAGAGTGGGTGCAGAGACCCAGTACTTC. Based on the CDR3 plus reference TRBV2 and TRBJ2-5, the full variable domain is EPEVTQTPSHQVTQMGQEVILRCVPISNHLYFYWYRQILGQKVEFLVSFYNNEISEKSEIFDDQFSVERPDGSNFTLKIRSTKLEDSAMYFCASTQRVGAETQYFGPGTRLLVL.

There are a few counts of this clonotype. The chain combines TRBV5-6 with TRBJ1-5; 9 bases line up with TRBD1. Germline CDR1 reads SGHDT; CDR2 reads YYEEEE. This CDR3 comprises 15 residues. The ends lost 5 bases at V and 3 bases at J; junction bases unmatched: 6. The CDR3 spells CASRRTGAPNQPQHF. The CDR3 nucleotides read TGTGCCAGCAGAAGGACAGGGGCCCCCAATCAGCCCCAGCATTTT.

Only a few counts were recorded for this clonotype. The chain employs TRBV12-3 or TRBV12-4 and TRBJ2-1; 7 bases line up with TRBD1. V shed 5 bases and J 2 bases; nucleotides not matched to a gene: 6. The CDR3 has 15 amino acids. The CDR3 DNA follows: TGTGCCAGCAGTCCCCGACAGGGTGCCTACAATGAGCAGTTCTTC. Translated: CASSPRQGAYNEQFF.

The genes are TRBV20-1 and TRBJ2-7; D call uncertain. Germline V gene data show CDR1 as DFQATT and CDR2 as SNEGSKA (reference sequence). The CDR3 consists of 10 residues. The V gene lost 6 bases and the J gene lost 2 bases, with 5 bases spanning the gap. CDR3 nucleotides: TGCAGTGCGGAAGCCTACGAGCAGTACTTC. Its translation is CSAEAYEQYF.

A few counts support this clonotype. The V and J genes are TRBV4-3 and TRBJ2-1, with D tentatively TRBD1 (5 bases). CDR3 length: 16 amino acids. V gave up 2 bases and J gave up 0 bases, with 11 bases separating them. Germline V gene sequence: CDR1 LGHNA, CDR2 YSLEER. As DNA, the CDR3 is TGCGCCAGCAGCCAACATAGACAGTACTCCTACAATGAGCAGTTCTTC. Its protein product is CASSQHRQYSYNEQFF.

This clonotype was seen only a few times. The chain couples TRBV7-8 to TRBJ2-6; 7 bases are shared with TRBD1. The CDR3 loop spans 17 amino acids. V lost 0 bases, J lost 2 bases, and 4 bases stayed unmatched. The germline V gene has CDR1 SGHVS and CDR2 FQNEAQ. CDR3 region: CASSLAFQGAGANVLTF. The DNA for the CDR3 is TGTGCCAGCAGCTTAGCGTTTCAGGGGGCTGGGGCCAACGTCCTGACTTTC.

This clonotype was observed a handful of times. This chain connects TRBV6-1 to TRBJ1-5, with D possibly matching TRBD1 (5 bases). The CDR3 covers 15 residues. Trimming left V 0 bases short and J 8 bases short, with 14 bases between. Germline-derived CDR1 and CDR2 are MNHNS and SASEGT. This chain's CDR3 is CASSEAAGLLEPQHF. The CDR3 bases are TGTGCCAGCAGTGAAGCGGCAGGGCTCCTAGAGCCCCAGCATTTT.

This clonotype was detected a few times. The V and J genes are TRBV6-5 and TRBJ2-5; 7 bases are shared with TRBD2. CDR3 length: 13 amino acids. Losses at the gene ends were 1 base for V and 4 bases for J; bases not matched to a gene: 0. Germline CDR1 reads MNHEY; CDR2 reads SVGAGI. The CDR3 DNA reads TGTGCCAGCAGTTACTGGGAGGGAGAGACCCAGTACTTC. Protein: CASSYWEGETQYF.

The V and J genes are TRBV6-5 and TRBJ2-5, with a possible D match to TRBD2 (6 bases). V was pared by 0 bases and J by 2 bases, with 19 bases between. CDR3 length: 18 residues. Germline lookup yields CDR1 MNHEY and CDR2 SVGAGI. For the CDR3, the DNA is TGTGCCAGCAGTTACTCTTGGTCGTTTAGCGGTACACAAGAGACCCAGTACTTC. Residues: CASSYSWSFSGTQETQYF.

The V gene is TRBV7-7, the J gene TRBJ1-1; D gene ambiguous. Trimming removed 1 base at V and 3 bases at J, with 15 bases between. CDR3 size: 16 residues. CDR1 SSHAT and CDR2 FNYEAQ come from the germline V gene (reference sequence). In DNA, the CDR3 is TGTGCCAGCAGCTTAGTGAAGGAAGGTGTGGACACTGAAGCTTTCTTT. This gives the protein CASSLVKEGVDTEAFF. The whole variable domain, remainder taken from reference TRBV7-7 and TRBJ1-1, is GAGVSQSPRYKVTKRGQDVTLRCDPISSHATLYWYQQALGQGPEFLTYFNYEAQPDKSGLPSDRFSAERPEGSISTLTIQRTEQRDSAMYRCASSLVKEGVDTEAFFGQGTRLTVV.

This clonotype has just a few counts. The genes are TRBV7-2 and TRBJ2-7; tentatively, D is TRBD1 (5 bases). This CDR3 spans 16 amino acids. Germline CDR1 and CDR2: SGHTA and FQGNSA. V was cut by 7 bases and J by 1 base, with 20 bases left in between. DNA for the CDR3: TGTGCCAGCAACCCAGAAGTGAGACAGCCGTCCTACGAGCAGTACTTC. Translated: CASNPEVRQPSYEQYF.

The gene calls are TRBV4-2 and TRBJ1-2; D call uncertain. From germline, CDR1 is LGHNA and CDR2 YNFKEQ. The ends were cut back, 4 bases at V and 8 bases at J, with 23 bases in the middle. The CDR3 covers 16 residues. For the CDR3, the DNA is TGTGCCAGCAGCCTGGATTTCGACGCTTCCGTGGGGGGCTACACCTTC. Translating it yields CASSLDFDASVGGYTF.

At least ten counts were recorded for this clonotype. The chain employs TRBV6-5 and TRBJ2-5; 10 bases are shared with TRBD1. Trimming cost V 2 bases and J 3 bases; bases outside gene matches: 6. The germline gives CDR1 MNHEY, CDR2 SVGAGI. This CDR3 has 16 amino acids. CDR3: CASSYRTGTGEETQYF. The CDR3 DNA sequence: TGTGCCAGCAGTTACAGAACCGGGACAGGGGAAGAGACCCAGTACTTC.

V is TRBV12-3 or TRBV12-4 and J is TRBJ2-5; the match to TRBD2 covers 8 bases. This CDR3 spans 15 amino acids. V lost 4 bases to trimming and J lost 5 bases; unmatched junction nucleotides: 9. This CDR3 is CASSSLSGRGETQYF. As DNA, the CDR3 is TGTGCCAGCAGTTCCCTCAGCGGGAGAGGCGAGACCCAGTACTTC.

This clonotype appeared a few times. The CDR3 spells CASSLRAGGTDTQYF. In DNA, the CDR3 is TGCGCCAGCAGCTTGAGAGCGGGCGGCACAGATACGCAGTATTTT. The chain recombines TRBV5-1 with TRBJ2-3; a weak D match, TRBD2 (6 bases). Trimming took off 1 base at V and 1 base at J, with 10 bases between the two ends. The CDR3 consists of 15 residues. Germline CDR1 and CDR2: SGHRS and YFSETQ.

In DNA, the CDR3 is TGTGCCAGCAGTTCCACCGGGGTTGGGACCCAGTACTTC. This gives the protein CASSSTGVGTQYF. The chain couples TRBV12-3 or TRBV12-4 to TRBJ2-5; possibly TRBD2 for D (5 bases). The CDR3 has 13 residues. V dropped 4 bases and J dropped 7 bases, with 13 bases sitting between them.